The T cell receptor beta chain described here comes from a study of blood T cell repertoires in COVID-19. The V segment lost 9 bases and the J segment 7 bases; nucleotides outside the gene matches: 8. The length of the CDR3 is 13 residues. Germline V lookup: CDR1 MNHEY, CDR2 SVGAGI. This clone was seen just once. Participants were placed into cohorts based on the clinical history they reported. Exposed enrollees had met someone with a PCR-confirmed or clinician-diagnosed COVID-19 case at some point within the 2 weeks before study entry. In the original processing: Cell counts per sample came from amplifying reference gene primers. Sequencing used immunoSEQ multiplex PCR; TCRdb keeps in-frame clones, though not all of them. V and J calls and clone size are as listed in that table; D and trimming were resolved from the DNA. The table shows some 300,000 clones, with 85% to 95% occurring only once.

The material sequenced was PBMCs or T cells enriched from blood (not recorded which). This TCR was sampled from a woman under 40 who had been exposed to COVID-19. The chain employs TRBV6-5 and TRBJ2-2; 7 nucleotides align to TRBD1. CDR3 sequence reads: CASFPYRGGELFF. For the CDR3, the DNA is TGTGCCAGTTTTCCCTACAGGGGCGGGGAGCTGTTTTTT.